Each of the 7 T cell receptor beta chains below was sequenced from the same sample in a study of T cell repertoires in cytomegalovirus infection. TCRdb re-called the reads through MiXCR, storing one row per CDR3 protein. This table holds over 150,000 distinct CDR3 sequences, about 18% found once. Source material: CD8+ T cells from PBMCs. The receptors were gathered from a human donor in good health (CMV status not recorded). Some clones in this sample may be carry-over from other donors' samples.

This chain links TRBV9 with TRBJ2-7; 7 bases fit TRBD2. The germline CDR1 and CDR2 sequences are SGDLS and YYNGEE. CDR3 length: 16 residues. V was clipped by 0 bases and J by 0 bases; unmatched bases: 6. CDR3 DNA: TGTGCCAGCAGCGTAGGAGCTCGCGGGGGCTCCTACGAGCAGTACTTC. This sequence encodes CASSVGARGGSYEQYF. Drawing the rest from reference TRBV9 and TRBJ2-7, the complete variable domain is DSGVTQTPKHLITATGQRVTLRCSPRSGDLSVYWYQQSLDQGLQFLIQYYNGEERAKGNILERFSAQQFPDLHSELNLSSLELGDSALYFCASSVGARGGSYEQYFGPGTRLTVT.

J is TRBJ1-1 and V is TRBV6-1; TRBD1 is a possible D gene (5 bases). The CDR3 length is 14 residues. The V gene's germline CDR1 is MNHNS and CDR2 SASEGT. Trimming stripped 6 bases from V and 8 bases from J, with 19 bases between. The DNA of the CDR3 is TGTGCCAGCAGAGGTACAGGCGTTACTACCGAAGCTTTCTTT. Its protein product is CASRGTGVTTEAFF.

In DNA, the CDR3 is TGTGCCAGCAGTAAGGGGTTAGAGACCCAGTACTTC. Residues: CASSKGLETQYF. The chain combines TRBV2 with TRBJ2-5; tentative D call: TRBD1 (5 bases). Trimming pared 5 bases from V and 4 bases from J, leaving 8 bases between. The CDR3 runs to 12 residues. The germline gives CDR1 SNHLY, CDR2 FYNNEI.

In this sample, this clonotype turned up a few times. The genes are TRBV20-1 and TRBJ1-1; no definite D call. V gave up 5 bases and J gave up 8 bases, with 21 bases separating them. CDR3 length equals 14 residues. From germline, CDR1 is DFQATT and CDR2 SNEGSKA (reference sequence). DNA for the CDR3: TGCAGTGCTCGGACGCCCGCACTTGTCGGCGAAGCTTTCTTT. Protein: CSARTPALVGEAFF.

This clonotype was observed at least ten times. This chain connects TRBV7-2 to TRBJ1-5; no firm D call. Per the germline V gene, CDR1 is SGHTA and CDR2 is FQGNSA. The CDR3 is made up of 15 amino acids. Trimming shortened V by 7 bases and J by 0 bases, and 13 bases separated the two germline ends. CDR3 sequence: CASTSILNSNQPQHF. CDR3 in DNA: TGTGCCAGCACCTCAATACTCAATAGCAATCAGCCCCAGCATTTT.

This clonotype was seen a few times. V is TRBV4-1 and J is TRBJ1-2, with 9 bases that match TRBD1. There are 15 residues in the CDR3. V dropped 0 bases and J dropped 4; count of bases not matched to a gene: 3. Germline V gives CDR1 MGHRA, CDR2 YSYEKL. The CDR3 nucleotides are TGCGCCAGCAGCCAAGAGGGACAGGGTGGCTATGGCTACACCTTC. It specifies CASSQEGQGGYGYTF.

The rearrangement joins TRBV7-2 to TRBJ1-2; 12 bases fit TRBD1. From germline, CDR1 is SGHTA and CDR2 FQGNSA. J was trimmed by 4 bases and V by 5 bases; bases with no gene match: 14. CDR3 length: 18 residues. The CDR3 spells CASSVWPSPGQGAYGYTF. For the CDR3, the DNA is TGTGCCAGCAGCGTATGGCCCAGTCCGGGACAGGGGGCCTATGGCTACACCTTC.